This T cell receptor beta chain was sequenced in a study of T cell clones after liver transplantation. The data were produced by immunoSEQ multiplex PCR, yet TCRdb's version contains in-frame clones alone and is incomplete. The profile covers under 55,000 clones, with less than 90% appearing a single time and approximately 15% taken by the ten largest. Study results and limitations: A larger donor-reactive than third-party decline suggested partial antigen-specific deletion.

CDR1 and CDR2 (germline): LNHNV, YYDKDF (reference sequence). This CDR3 contains 14 residues. V was shortened by 2 bases and J by 6 bases, with 11 bases between the two germline ends. With regard to this clone: As yet, its antigen is unknown.

The sample in question was CD8+ T cells from blood, obtained 12 months after liver transplant. The receptor was isolated from a human patient who received a liver transplant. Some T cells may possibly be graft donor cells. The chain combines TRBV15 with TRBJ1-5, with D possibly matching TRBD1 (5 bases). Written as DNA, the CDR3 is TGTGCCACCAGCAGACTTCCAGGGACTCAGCCCCAGCATTTT. It codes for CATSRLPGTQPQHF.